These 10 T cell receptor beta chains originate from one sample sequenced in a study of radiation and T cells in renal cell carcinoma (TCRdb year 2020). In the paper's terms, the time point label means: blood 2 weeks post-SBRT. The treatment or condition label, read with the paper, signifies: 15 Gy SBRT to primary tumor, nephrectomy 4 weeks later. Library prep was done by the immunoSEQ multiplex PCR assay. Here the immuneACCESS table is served through TCRdb, limited to in-frame sequences with V and J called. Missing clones are a known gap in these copies; in checked studies unresolved V genes cover under half, and the rest lacks a known reason. This sample lists around 86,000 clones; 65% to 90% were detected once. The top ten hold about 22% of the sample. Sequencing used blood, obtained from a patient whose treatment included radiotherapy and nephrectomy. The origin of the receptors is a woman aged 50 to 65 with renal cell carcinoma.

The gene calls are TRBV7-3 and TRBJ2-3, with a possible D match to TRBD2 (6 bases). CDR1 and CDR2 (germline): SGHTA, FQGTGA. V was trimmed by 5 bases and J by 2 bases, leaving 11 bases between them. The CDR3 has 14 residues. The CDR3 spells CASSTSSPTDTQYF. The CDR3 nucleotides read TGTGCCAGCAGCACTAGCAGTCCCACAGATACGCAGTATTTT. Supplemented by reference TRBV7-3 and TRBJ2-3, the full variable domain reads GAGVSQTPSNKVTEKGKYVELRCDPISGHTALYWYRQSLGQGPEFLIYFQGTGAADDSGLPNDRFFAVRPEGSVSTLKIQRTERGDSAVYLCASSTSSPTDTQYFGPGTRLTVL.

The CDR3 is CATSQDTAGGYTF. As DNA, the CDR3 is TGTGCCACCAGCCAGGACACCGCGGGGGGCTACACCTTC. The chain joins TRBV15 to TRBJ1-2, with D perhaps matching TRBD1 (5 bases). The CDR3 totals 13 residues. Germline CDR1 and CDR2: LNHNV and YYDKDF (reference sequence). The V gene lost 5 bases and the J gene lost 8 bases, with 15 bases spanning the gap.

V is TRBV4-3 and J is TRBJ2-7; 10 bases fit TRBD2. The CDR3 loop spans 18 amino acids. Losses at the gene ends were 1 base for V and 2 bases for J; bases not matched to a gene: 11. The germline gives CDR1 LGHNA, CDR2 YSLEER. CDR3 in amino acids: CASSQGPMAGTSAYEQYF. The CDR3, as DNA: TGCGCCAGCAGCCAAGGGCCTATGGCCGGGACTAGCGCCTACGAGCAGTACTTC.

The CDR3 region has the DNA TGTGCCAGCAGTCTAGCGGGAGGAGACGAGCAGTACTTC. Translation: CASSLAGGDEQYF. The chain links TRBV6-6 to TRBJ2-7; 11 nucleotides match TRBD2. Germline CDR1 MNHNY, CDR2 SVGAGI (reference sequence). This CDR3 spans 13 amino acids. Trimming cost V 5 bases and J 5 bases; bases outside gene matches: 2.

The J gene is TRBJ2-7, the V gene TRBV25-1; D unclear. The CDR3 has 11 residues. Germline assignment: CDR1 MGHDK and CDR2 SYGVNS. V lost 0 bases and J 5 bases, leaving 2 bases between the germline ends. CDR3 residues: CASSEYHEQYF. In DNA form, the CDR3 reads TGTGCCAGCAGTGAATATCACGAGCAGTACTTC.

The V call is TRBV28, the J call TRBJ1-2; 11 bases match TRBD1. From germline, CDR1 is MDHEN and CDR2 SYDVKM. This CDR3 spans 16 amino acids. The V and J ends lost 6 bases and 2 bases, in that order; junction bases with no gene match: 8. CDR3 region: CASRSTGTGGNYGYTF. CDR3 in DNA: TGTGCCAGCAGATCCACCGGGACAGGGGGGAACTATGGCTACACCTTC.

This sequence joins TRBV10-3 and TRBJ2-3; D is undetermined. V was cut by 3 bases and J by 2 bases, with 6 bases left in between. The CDR3 sequence is 13 residues long. Germline loops: CDR1 ENHRY, CDR2 SYGVKD. The CDR3 region is CAISDHNTDTQYF. CDR3 nucleotides: TGTGCCATCAGTGACCACAACACAGATACGCAGTATTTT.

The DNA of the CDR3 is TGTGCCACCAGCAGAGATTGGTCGGGCAGCTCTGGAAACACCATATATTTT. This sequence encodes CATSRDWSGSSGNTIYF. The chain recombines TRBV15 with TRBJ1-3; D gene unclear. The CDR3 sequence is 17 residues long. Germline-derived CDR1 and CDR2 are LNHNV and YYDKDF (reference sequence). With 0 bases removed from V and 0 bases from J, the gap between germline ends came to 12 bases.

The V and J genes are TRBV18 and TRBJ2-7; possible D gene TRBD1, 7 bases. V was shortened by 2 bases and J by 4 bases, with 12 bases between the two germline ends. There are 14 residues in the CDR3. The germline V gene encodes CDR1 KGHSH and CDR2 LQKENI. CDR3 amino acids: CASSPAGQTYEQYF. CDR3 sequence (DNA): TGTGCCAGCTCACCAGCGGGACAGACTTACGAGCAGTACTTC.

V usage is TRBV10-3 and J usage is TRBJ2-7; D tentatively reads TRBD1 or TRBD2 (5 bases each). This CDR3 has 14 amino acids. Trimming left V 6 bases short and J 3 bases short, with 15 bases between. Germline CDR1 reads ENHRY; CDR2 reads SYGVKD. CDR3 loop: CAIRQNRDGYEQYF. The CDR3 DNA is TGTGCCATCAGGCAAAACCGGGACGGCTACGAGCAGTACTTC.